The 14 T cell receptor beta chains listed next were all sequenced from one sample in a study of T cell repertoires in cytomegalovirus infection. Each CDR3 protein is one row after TCRdb ran MiXCR on the reads. The sample carries roughly 920,000 distinct CDR3 sequences, less than 40% recorded once. Antigens for these TCRs are unknown. This material consisted of cultured CD8+ T cells from PBMCs, taken from culture after CMV antigen stimulation. These TCRs come from a human donor in good health (CMV status not recorded). Some clones in this sample may be carry-over from other donors' samples.

The J gene is TRBJ1-1, the V gene TRBV2, with 7 bases fitting TRBD1. V shed 6 bases and J 5 bases; nucleotides not matched to a gene: 18. The CDR3 runs to 17 residues. From germline, CDR1 is SNHLY and CDR2 FYNNEI. The CDR3 coding sequence is TGTGCCAGCAGGGACCAGACAGGGTCCCTTGGCCGAACTGAAGCTTTCTTT. Amino acid sequence: CASRDQTGSLGRTEAFF.

The table lists this clonotype with a count of one. The V and J genes are TRBV3-1 and TRBJ2-1, with unresolved D. The CDR3 totals 14 residues. Trimming removed 0 bases at V and 7 bases at J, with 10 bases between. Germline-derived CDR1 and CDR2 are LGHDT and YNNKEL (reference sequence). Here the CDR3 reads CASSQDRRWNEQFF. The CDR3 region has the DNA TGTGCCAGCAGCCAAGATCGGAGATGGAATGAGCAGTTCTTC.

The J gene is TRBJ1-6, the V gene TRBV19, with a possible D match to TRBD1 (5 bases). CDR3 length equals 16 residues. V was clipped by 5 bases and J by 3 bases, with 14 bases between them. In germline, CDR1 is LNHDA, CDR2 SQIVND (reference sequence). CDR3 residues: CASSLIRDGYNSPLHF. As DNA, the CDR3 is TGTGCCAGTAGTTTGATCCGGGACGGCTATAATTCACCCCTCCACTTT.

In its sample, this clonotype was seen a few times. The chain employs TRBV4-1 and TRBJ2-1; D is ambiguous. V was clipped by 1 base and J by 4 bases, with 8 bases between them. CDR1 is MGHRA and CDR2 is YSYEKL in the germline V gene. CDR3 length: 14 amino acids. CDR3 region: CASSQAPGYNEQFF. CDR3 nucleotides: TGCGCCAGCAGCCAAGCCCCCGGATACAATGAGCAGTTCTTC.

The genes are TRBV2 and TRBJ1-1, with D perhaps TRBD1 (5 bases). Germline V CDR1 and CDR2: SNHLY, FYNNEI. This CDR3 is 12 amino acids long. Deletions cut 10 bases from V and 1 base from J, with 10 bases between. The CDR3 DNA is TGTGCCAACATGAGGGGGAACACTGAAGCTTTCTTT. The encoded protein is CANMRGNTEAFF.

CDR3 bases: TGTGCCAGCAGCTGGACAGGGCAAGACAATGAGCAGTTCTTC. Its translation: CASSWTGQDNEQFF. This sequence joins TRBV7-2 and TRBJ2-1; 8 nucleotides align to TRBD1. The germline CDR1 and CDR2 sequences are SGHTA and FQGNSA. The V segment lost 4 bases and the J segment 5 bases; nucleotides outside the gene matches: 4. CDR3 size: 14 residues.

This clonotype came up a few times. V and J are TRBV10-3 and TRBJ1-5; possibly TRBD1 for D (6 bases). Trimming stripped 2 bases from V and 3 bases from J, with 20 bases between. The CDR3 sequence is 18 residues long. The germline V gene encodes CDR1 ENHRY and CDR2 SYGVKD. The CDR3 spells CAISESQARGAPNQPQHF. The CDR3 nucleotides are TGTGCCATCAGTGAGAGTCAGGCCAGGGGAGCCCCCAATCAGCCCCAGCATTTT.

This chain joins TRBV10-1 and TRBJ1-1, with a weak D call TRBD1 (5 bases). This CDR3 comprises 16 residues. Per the germline V gene, CDR1 is WNHNN and CDR2 is SYGVQD (reference sequence). V was pared by 5 bases and J by 3 bases, with 19 bases between. The CDR3 region is CASSHPGPGGDTEAFF. Written as DNA, the CDR3 is TGCGCCAGCAGTCACCCGGGACCTGGGGGGGACACTGAAGCTTTCTTT.

This sequence joins TRBV7-6 and TRBJ2-3; 13 bases map to TRBD2. Losses at the gene ends were 5 bases for V and 0 bases for J; bases not matched to a gene: 5. CDR1 SGHVS and CDR2 FNYEAQ come from the germline V gene. This CDR3 region has 17 residues. DNA for the CDR3: TGTGCCAGCAGCCGATGGACTAGCGGGGGTAGCACAGATACGCAGTATTTT. Its translation is CASSRWTSGGSTDTQYF.

This clonotype occurred a few times. The CDR3 loop reads CASRNYNSPLHF. In DNA, the CDR3 is TGTGCCAGCAGAAACTATAATTCACCCCTCCACTTT. The V and J genes are TRBV7-8 and TRBJ1-6; D gene uncertain. V was trimmed by 6 bases and J by 3 bases, leaving 3 bases between them. CDR3 size: 12 residues. Per the germline V gene, CDR1 is SGHVS and CDR2 is FQNEAQ. The entire variable domain, with the rest obtained from reference TRBV7-8 and TRBJ1-6, is as follows: GAGVSQSPRYKVAKRGQDVALRCDPISGHVSLFWYQQALGQGPEFLTYFQNEAQLDKSGLPSDRFFAERPEGSVSTLKIQRTQQEDSAVYLCASRNYNSPLHFGNGTRLTVT.

J is TRBJ2-2 and V is TRBV9; perhaps D is TRBD1 or TRBD2 (6 bases each). This CDR3 spans 14 amino acids. CDR1 and CDR2 (germline): SGDLS, YYNGEE. The ends were cut back, 3 bases at V and 6 bases at J, with 12 bases in the middle. This chain's CDR3 is CASSEAGEAGELFF. CDR3 DNA: TGTGCCAGCAGCGAGGCAGGGGAGGCCGGGGAGCTGTTTTTT. Combining the CDR3 with reference TRBV9 and TRBJ2-2 gives the whole variable domain DSGVTQTPKHLITATGQRVTLRCSPRSGDLSVYWYQQSLDQGLQFLIQYYNGEERAKGNILERFSAQQFPDLHSELNLSSLELGDSALYFCASSEAGEAGELFFGEGSRLTVL.

Of note for this clonotype: The CDR3 does not end in the conserved phenylalanine or tryptophan, so this is likely a read error. The J gene is TRBJ2-3, the V gene TRBV5-1; a weak D match, TRBD2 (5 bases). With 4 bases removed from V and 4 bases from J, the gap between germline ends came to 19 bases. Germline values: CDR1 SGHRS, CDR2 YFSETQ. This CDR3 is 16 amino acids long. DNA of the CDR3: TGCGCCAGCAGCCCCCCCGGAGGCGGAGAGGCAGATACGCAGTATTCT. Protein: CASSPPGGGEADTQYS.

V is TRBV6-2 or TRBV6-3 and J is TRBJ1-6; possibly TRBD1 for D (5 bases). Trimming stripped 4 bases from V and 10 bases from J, with 11 bases between. The CDR3 has 13 amino acids. Germline V lookup: CDR1 MNHEY, CDR2 SVGEGT. Here the CDR3 reads CASSWTLGSPLHF. The CDR3 nucleotides are TGTGCCAGCAGTTGGACACTGGGATCACCCCTCCACTTT.

The chain employs TRBV6-8 and TRBJ1-1, with 10 bases lining up with TRBD1. The CDR3 extends over 17 amino acids. V lost 2 bases and J lost 1; bases outside the gene matches: 7. In germline, CDR1 is MNHGY, CDR2 SAAAGT. The CDR3 sequence: CASSYRDRGSRNTEAFF. The CDR3 nucleotides read TGTGCCAGCAGTTACAGGGACAGGGGTAGTAGGAACACTGAAGCTTTCTTT.